This T cell receptor (beta chain) was identified during a study of cytomegalovirus exposure and HLA in healthy donors. General study points: A later analysis appeared to link common viral pathogens to several of the most significant clusters. Previous analysis showed most TCR beta V segments were productive about 90% or about 30% of the time.

This CDR3 region has 15 residues. CDR1 and CDR2 (germline): SEHNR, FQNEAQ (reference sequence). J gave up 4 bases and V 3 bases, and 7 bases lay outside the gene matches. As regards this clone: Its matching antigen is unknown.

The PCR employed 60 Vbeta primers together with 13 Jbeta primers. Sequencing was performed with immunoSEQ multiplex PCR; in TCRdb, only in-frame clones are kept and a portion is missing. The sample has 100,000 to 150,000 clones; approximately 80% are singletons. The sequencing sample was made of PBMCs. The sequence was collected from a man aged 45-60 years in good health and CMV-seronegative. The V call is TRBV7-9, the J call TRBJ2-3; 7 positions agree with TRBD2. The CDR3 protein is CASSLLAGESDTQYF. The CDR3 DNA follows: TGTGCCAGCAGCTTGCTGGCGGGGGAATCAGATACGCAGTATTTT. Drawing the rest from reference TRBV7-9 and TRBJ2-3, the complete variable domain is DTGVSQNPRHKITKRGQNVTFRCDPISEHNRLYWYRQTLGQGPEFLTYFQNEAQLEKSRLLSDRFSAERPKGSFSTLEIQRTEQGDSAMYLCASSLLAGESDTQYFGPGTRLTVL.